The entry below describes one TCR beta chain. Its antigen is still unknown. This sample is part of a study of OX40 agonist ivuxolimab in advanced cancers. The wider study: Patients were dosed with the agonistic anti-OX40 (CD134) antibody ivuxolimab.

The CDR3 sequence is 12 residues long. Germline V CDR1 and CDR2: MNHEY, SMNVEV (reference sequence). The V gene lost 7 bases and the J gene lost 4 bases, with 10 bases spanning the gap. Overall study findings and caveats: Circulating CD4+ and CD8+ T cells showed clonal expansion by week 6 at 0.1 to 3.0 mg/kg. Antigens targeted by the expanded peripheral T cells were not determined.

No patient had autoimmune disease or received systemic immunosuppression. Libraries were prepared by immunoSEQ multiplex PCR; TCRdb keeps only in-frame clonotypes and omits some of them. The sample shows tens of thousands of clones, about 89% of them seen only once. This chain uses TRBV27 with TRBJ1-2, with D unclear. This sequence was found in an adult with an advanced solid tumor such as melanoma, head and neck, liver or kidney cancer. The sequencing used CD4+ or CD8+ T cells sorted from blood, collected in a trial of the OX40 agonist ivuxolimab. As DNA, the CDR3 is TGTGCCAGCAAGGCAGCGGGCTATGGCTACACCTTC. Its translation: CASKAAGYGYTF.